This T cell receptor (beta chain) was sequenced for a study of T-cell memory formation after mild COVID-19. TCRdb independently ran MiXCR on the 5' RACE reads; one entry per CDR3 protein. The profile shows a few hundred thousand distinct CDR3 sequences, under 25% of them singletons. The specimen sequenced was PBMCs or a T cell subset sorted from them (not recorded which). This TCR was sampled from an adult woman who had mild COVID-19 (a few samples of this study predate the infection). Cell type and time point are not known.

CDR3 DNA sequence: TGTGCCAGCAGGCGAGAAGGGTGGAATGAAAAACTGTTTTTT. Amino acids: CASRREGWNEKLFF. This rearrangement joins TRBV6-5 to TRBJ1-4, with unresolved D. This CDR3 spans 14 amino acids. The germline V and J ends were trimmed by 6 bases and 5 bases, with 13 bases remaining between them. Germline CDR1 reads MNHEY; CDR2 reads SVGAGI.